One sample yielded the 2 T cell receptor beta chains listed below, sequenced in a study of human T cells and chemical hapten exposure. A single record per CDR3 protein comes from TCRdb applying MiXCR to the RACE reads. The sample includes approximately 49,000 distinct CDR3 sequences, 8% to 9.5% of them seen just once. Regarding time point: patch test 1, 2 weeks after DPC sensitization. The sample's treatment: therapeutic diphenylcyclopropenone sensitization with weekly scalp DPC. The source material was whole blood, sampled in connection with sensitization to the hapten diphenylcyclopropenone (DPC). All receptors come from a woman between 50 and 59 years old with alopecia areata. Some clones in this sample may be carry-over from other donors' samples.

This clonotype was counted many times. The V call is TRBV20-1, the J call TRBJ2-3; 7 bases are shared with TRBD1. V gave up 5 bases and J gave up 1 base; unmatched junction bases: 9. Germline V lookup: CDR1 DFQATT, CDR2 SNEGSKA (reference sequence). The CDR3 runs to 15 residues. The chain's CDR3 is CSAGVTGSRTDTQYF. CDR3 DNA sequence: TGCAGTGCTGGAGTGACAGGGTCCCGCACAGATACGCAGTATTTT.

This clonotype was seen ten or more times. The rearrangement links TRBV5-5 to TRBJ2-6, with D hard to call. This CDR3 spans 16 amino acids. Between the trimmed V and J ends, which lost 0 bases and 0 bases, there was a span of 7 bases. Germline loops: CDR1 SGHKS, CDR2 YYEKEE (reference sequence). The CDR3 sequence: CASSLGVSSGANVLTF. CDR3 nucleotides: TGTGCCAGCAGCTTGGGGGTGAGCTCTGGGGCCAACGTCCTGACTTTC.